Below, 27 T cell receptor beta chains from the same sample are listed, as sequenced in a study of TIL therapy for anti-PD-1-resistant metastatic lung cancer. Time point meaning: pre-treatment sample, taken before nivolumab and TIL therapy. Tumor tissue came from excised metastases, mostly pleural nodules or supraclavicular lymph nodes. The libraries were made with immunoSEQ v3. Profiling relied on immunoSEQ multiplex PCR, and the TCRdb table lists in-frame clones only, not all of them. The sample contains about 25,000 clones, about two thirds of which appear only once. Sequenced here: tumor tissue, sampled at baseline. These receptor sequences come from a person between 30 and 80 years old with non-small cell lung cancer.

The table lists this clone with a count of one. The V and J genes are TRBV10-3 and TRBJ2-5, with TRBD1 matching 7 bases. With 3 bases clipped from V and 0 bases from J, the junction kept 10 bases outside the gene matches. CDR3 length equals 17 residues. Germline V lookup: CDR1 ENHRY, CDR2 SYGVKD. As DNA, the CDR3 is TGTGCCATCAGTGACCCGACAGGGCCAATTAACCAAGAGACCCAGTACTTC. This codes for CAISDPTGPINQETQYF.

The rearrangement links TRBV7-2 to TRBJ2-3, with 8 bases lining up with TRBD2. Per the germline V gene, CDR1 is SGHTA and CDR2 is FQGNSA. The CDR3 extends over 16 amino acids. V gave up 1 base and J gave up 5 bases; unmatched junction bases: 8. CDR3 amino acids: CASSLVAGGEGDTQYF. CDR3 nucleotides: TGTGCCAGCAGCTTAGTGGCGGGGGGAGAGGGAGATACGCAGTATTTT. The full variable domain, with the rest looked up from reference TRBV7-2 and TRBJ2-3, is GAGVSQSPSNKVTEKGKDVELRCDPISGHTALYWYRQSLGQGLEFLIYFQGNSAPDKSGLPSDRFSAERTGGSVSTLTIQRTQQEDSAVYLCASSLVAGGEGDTQYFGPGTRLTVL.

CDR3 DNA sequence: TGTGCCAGCAGTGGGGACAGGGCTTCCTACAATGAGCAGTTCTTC. It is translated as CASSGDRASYNEQFF. The rearrangement links TRBV2 to TRBJ2-1; the match to TRBD1 covers 9 bases. The V segment lost 4 bases and the J segment 1 base; nucleotides outside the gene matches: 2. The CDR3 extends over 15 amino acids. The germline V gene has CDR1 SNHLY and CDR2 FYNNEI.

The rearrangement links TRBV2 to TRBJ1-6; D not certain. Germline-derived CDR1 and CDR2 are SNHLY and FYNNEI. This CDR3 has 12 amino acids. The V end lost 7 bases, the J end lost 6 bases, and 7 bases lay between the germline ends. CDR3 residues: CASTVSNSPLHF. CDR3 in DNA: TGTGCCAGCACCGTGAGTAATTCACCCCTCCACTTT.

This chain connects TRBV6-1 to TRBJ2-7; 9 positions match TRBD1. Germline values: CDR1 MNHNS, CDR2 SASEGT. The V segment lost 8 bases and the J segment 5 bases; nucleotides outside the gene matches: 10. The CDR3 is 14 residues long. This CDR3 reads CASQEGTGSNEQYF. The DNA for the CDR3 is TGTGCCAGCCAAGAAGGGACAGGGTCCAACGAGCAGTACTTC.

Here the CDR3 DNA reads TGCGCCAGCAGCCAAGTGGCGGGGGGCTACGAGCAGTACTTC. It is translated as CASSQVAGGYEQYF. The V gene is TRBV4-1, the J gene TRBJ2-7; 8 positions agree with TRBD2. Germline CDR1 and CDR2: MGHRA and YSYEKL. J was trimmed by 3 bases and V by 1 base; bases with no gene match: 2. This CDR3 is 14 amino acids long.

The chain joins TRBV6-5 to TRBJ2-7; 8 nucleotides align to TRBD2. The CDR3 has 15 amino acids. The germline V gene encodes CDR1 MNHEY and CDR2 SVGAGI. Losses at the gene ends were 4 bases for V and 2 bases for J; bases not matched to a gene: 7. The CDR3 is CASSFGSGAAYEQYF. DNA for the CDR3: TGTGCCAGCAGTTTTGGTAGCGGGGCTGCCTACGAGCAGTACTTC.

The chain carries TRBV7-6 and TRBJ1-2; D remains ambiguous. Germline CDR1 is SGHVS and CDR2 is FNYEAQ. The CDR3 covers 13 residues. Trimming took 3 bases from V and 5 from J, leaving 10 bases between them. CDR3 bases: TGTGCCAGCAGCTTTAGCAGCGAATATGGCTACACCTTC. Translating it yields CASSFSSEYGYTF.

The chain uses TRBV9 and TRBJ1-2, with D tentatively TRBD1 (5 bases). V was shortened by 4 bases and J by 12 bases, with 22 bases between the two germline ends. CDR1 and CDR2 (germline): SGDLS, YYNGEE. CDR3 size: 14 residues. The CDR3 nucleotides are TGTGCCAGCAGCCCAACCTGGGGGGGGGAGAGCCACACCTTC. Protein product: CASSPTWGGESHTF.

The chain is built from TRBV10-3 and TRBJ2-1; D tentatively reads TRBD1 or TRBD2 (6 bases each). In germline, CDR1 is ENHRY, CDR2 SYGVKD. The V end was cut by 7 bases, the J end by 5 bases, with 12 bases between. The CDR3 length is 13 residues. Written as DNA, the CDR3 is TGTGCCATCACCGGGGGCCTTGACAATGAGCAGTTCTTC. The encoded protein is CAITGGLDNEQFF.

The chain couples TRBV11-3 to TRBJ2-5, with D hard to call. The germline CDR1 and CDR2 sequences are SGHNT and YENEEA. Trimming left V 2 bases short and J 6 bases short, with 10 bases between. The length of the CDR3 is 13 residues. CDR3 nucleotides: TGTGCCAGCAGCTTAAGTGTCATGCAGACCCAGTACTTC. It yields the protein CASSLSVMQTQYF.

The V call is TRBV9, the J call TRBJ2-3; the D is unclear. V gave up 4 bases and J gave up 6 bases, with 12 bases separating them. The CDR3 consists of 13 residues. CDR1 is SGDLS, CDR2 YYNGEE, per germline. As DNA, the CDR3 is TGTGCCAGCAGCACCCAGATTGAGGATACGCAGTATTTT. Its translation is CASSTQIEDTQYF.

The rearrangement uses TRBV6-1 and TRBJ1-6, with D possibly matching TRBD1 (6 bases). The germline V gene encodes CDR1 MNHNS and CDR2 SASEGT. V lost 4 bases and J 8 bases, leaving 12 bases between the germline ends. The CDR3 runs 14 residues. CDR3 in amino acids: CASSARGGDSPLHF. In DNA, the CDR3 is TGTGCCAGCAGTGCCAGGGGTGGCGATTCACCCCTCCACTTT.

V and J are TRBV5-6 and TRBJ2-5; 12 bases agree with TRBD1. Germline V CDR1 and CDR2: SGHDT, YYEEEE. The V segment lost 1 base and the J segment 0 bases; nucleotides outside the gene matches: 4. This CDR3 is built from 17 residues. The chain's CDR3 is CASSLKGQGAYQETQYF. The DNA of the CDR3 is TGTGCCAGCAGCTTGAAGGGACAGGGGGCCTACCAAGAGACCCAGTACTTC.

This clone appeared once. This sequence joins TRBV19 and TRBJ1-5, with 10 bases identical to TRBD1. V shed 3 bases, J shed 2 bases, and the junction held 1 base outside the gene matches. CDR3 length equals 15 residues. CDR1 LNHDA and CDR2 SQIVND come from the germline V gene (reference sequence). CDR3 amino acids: CASSMGTGGNQPQHF. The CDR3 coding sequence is TGTGCCAGTAGTATGGGGACAGGGGGCAATCAGCCCCAGCATTTT. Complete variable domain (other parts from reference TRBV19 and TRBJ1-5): DGGITQSPKYLFRKEGQNVTLSCEQNLNHDAMYWYRQDPGQGLRLIYYSQIVNDFQKGDIAEGYSVSREKKESFPLTVTSAQKNPTAFYLCASSMGTGGNQPQHFGDGTRLSIL.

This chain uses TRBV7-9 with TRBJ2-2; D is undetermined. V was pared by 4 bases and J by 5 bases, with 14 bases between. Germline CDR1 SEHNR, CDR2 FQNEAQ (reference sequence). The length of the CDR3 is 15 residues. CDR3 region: CASSSTAGLTGELFF. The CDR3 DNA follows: TGTGCCAGCAGCTCGACGGCAGGCTTGACCGGGGAGCTGTTTTTT.

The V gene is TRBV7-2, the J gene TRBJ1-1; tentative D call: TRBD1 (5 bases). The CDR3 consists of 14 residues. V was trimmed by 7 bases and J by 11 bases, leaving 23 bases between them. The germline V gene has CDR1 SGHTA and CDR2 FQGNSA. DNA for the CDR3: TGTGCCAGCACCCACGCTAGCAGGGACCTGAGCGCTTTCTTT. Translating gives CASTHASRDLSAFF.

The CDR3 sequence: CASSRAFKRGGRGTDTQYF. CDR3 sequence (DNA): TGCGCCAGCAGCCGGGCTTTCAAGCGGGGGGGCCGGGGCACAGATACGCAGTATTTT. The chain uses TRBV4-1 and TRBJ2-3, with 10 bases lining up with TRBD2. V trimming: 4 bases; J trimming: 1 base; junction bases outside the gene matches: 14. CDR1 is MGHRA and CDR2 is YSYEKL in the germline V gene. This CDR3 region has 19 residues.

The CDR3 DNA follows: TGTGCCAGCAGCGGGGGATGGGGTTTCTCCTACGAGCAGTACTTC. This sequence encodes CASSGGWGFSYEQYF. This rearrangement joins TRBV2 to TRBJ2-7; maybe TRBD2 (6 bases). The V and J ends lost 6 bases and 0 bases respectively, with 15 bases between them. Germline V gene lookup returns CDR1 SNHLY and CDR2 FYNNEI. This CDR3 spans 15 amino acids.

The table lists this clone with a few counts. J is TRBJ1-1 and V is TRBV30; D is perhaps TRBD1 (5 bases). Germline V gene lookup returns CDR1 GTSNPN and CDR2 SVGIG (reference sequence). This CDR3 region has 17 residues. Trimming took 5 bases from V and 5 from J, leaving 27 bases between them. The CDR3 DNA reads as TGTGCCTGGGGCAAGGGGCAGGAGGCTGTGGGGAGGACTGAAGCTTTCTTT. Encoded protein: CAWGKGQEAVGRTEAFF.

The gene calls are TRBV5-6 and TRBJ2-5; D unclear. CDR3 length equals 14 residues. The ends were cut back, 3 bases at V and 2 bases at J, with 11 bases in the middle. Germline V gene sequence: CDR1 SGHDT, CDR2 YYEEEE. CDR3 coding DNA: TGTGCCAGCAGCTCTTTACTGAGACAAGAGACCCAGTACTTC. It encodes CASSSLLRQETQYF.

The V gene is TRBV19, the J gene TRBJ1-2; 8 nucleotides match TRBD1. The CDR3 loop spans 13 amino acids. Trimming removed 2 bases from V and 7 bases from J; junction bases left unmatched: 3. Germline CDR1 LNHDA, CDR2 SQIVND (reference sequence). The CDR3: CASSIQGASGYTF. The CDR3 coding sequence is TGTGCCAGTAGTATACAGGGGGCCAGTGGCTACACCTTC.

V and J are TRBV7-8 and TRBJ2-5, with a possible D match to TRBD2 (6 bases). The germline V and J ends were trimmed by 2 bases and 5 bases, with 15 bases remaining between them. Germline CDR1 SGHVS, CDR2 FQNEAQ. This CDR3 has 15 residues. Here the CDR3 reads CASSLLGGGVETQYF. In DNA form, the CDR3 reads TGTGCCAGCAGCTTACTAGGAGGCGGGGTGGAGACCCAGTACTTC.

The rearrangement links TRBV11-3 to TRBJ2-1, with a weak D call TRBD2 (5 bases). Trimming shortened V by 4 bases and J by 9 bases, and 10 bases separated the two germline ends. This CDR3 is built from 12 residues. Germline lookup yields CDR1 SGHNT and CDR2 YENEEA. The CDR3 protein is CASSSLGGEQFF. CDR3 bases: TGTGCCAGCAGCTCGCTAGGAGGTGAGCAGTTCTTC.

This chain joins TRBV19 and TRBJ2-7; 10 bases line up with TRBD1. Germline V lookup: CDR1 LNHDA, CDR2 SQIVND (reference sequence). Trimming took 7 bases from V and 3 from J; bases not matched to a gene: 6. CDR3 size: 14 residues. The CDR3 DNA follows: TGTGCCAGTAATAATGGGGACAGGGGCTACGAGCAGTACTTC. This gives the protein CASNNGDRGYEQYF.

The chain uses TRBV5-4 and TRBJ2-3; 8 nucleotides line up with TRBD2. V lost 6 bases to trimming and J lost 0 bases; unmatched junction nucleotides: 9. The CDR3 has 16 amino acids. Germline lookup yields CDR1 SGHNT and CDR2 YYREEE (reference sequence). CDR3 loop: CASTHQRGPSTDTQYF. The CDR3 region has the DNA TGTGCCAGCACCCATCAGCGGGGGCCTAGCACAGATACGCAGTATTTT.

In DNA, the CDR3 is TGCGCCAGCAGCTTGGATGACCCTAACTATGGCTACACCTTC. Protein sequence: CASSLDDPNYGYTF. The rearrangement links TRBV5-1 to TRBJ1-2, with unresolved D. Per germline, CDR1 SGHRS and CDR2 YFSETQ. CDR3 size: 14 residues. With 0 bases removed from V and 0 bases from J, the gap between germline ends came to 6 bases.